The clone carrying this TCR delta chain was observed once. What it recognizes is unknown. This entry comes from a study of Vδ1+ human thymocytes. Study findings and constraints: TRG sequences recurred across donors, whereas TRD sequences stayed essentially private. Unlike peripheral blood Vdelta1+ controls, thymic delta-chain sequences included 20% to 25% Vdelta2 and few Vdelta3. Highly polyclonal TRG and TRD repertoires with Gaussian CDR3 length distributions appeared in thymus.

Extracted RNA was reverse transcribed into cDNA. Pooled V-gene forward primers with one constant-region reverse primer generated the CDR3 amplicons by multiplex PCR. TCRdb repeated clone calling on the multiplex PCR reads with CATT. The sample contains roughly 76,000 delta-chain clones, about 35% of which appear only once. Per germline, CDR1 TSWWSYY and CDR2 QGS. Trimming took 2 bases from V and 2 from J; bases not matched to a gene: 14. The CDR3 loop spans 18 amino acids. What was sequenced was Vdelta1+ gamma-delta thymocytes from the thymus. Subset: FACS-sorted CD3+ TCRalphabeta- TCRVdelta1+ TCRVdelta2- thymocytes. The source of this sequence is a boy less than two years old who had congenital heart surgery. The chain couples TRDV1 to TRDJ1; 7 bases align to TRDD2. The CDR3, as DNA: TGTGCTCTTGGGGAAATCCTGCGCCTTCCTCAGGGGACCGATAAACTCATCTTT. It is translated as CALGEILRLPQGTDKLIF.